What follows are 5 T cell receptor beta chains derived from one specimen sequenced in a study of radiation and T cells in renal cell carcinoma. Stated time point: blood 4 weeks post-SBRT, at nephrectomy. Indicated treatment: 15 Gy SBRT to primary tumor, nephrectomy 4 weeks later. TCRdb's table, derived via immunoSEQ multiplex PCR, lists solely in-frame clones and lacks some. The table records 40,000 to 50,000 clones, nearly 85% of them present only once. The sequencing used blood, collected from a patient whose treatment included radiotherapy and nephrectomy. All receptors derive from a woman aged 70-85 years with renal cell carcinoma.

The chain is built from TRBV19 and TRBJ2-3, with D maybe TRBD1 (6 bases). The germline CDR1 and CDR2 sequences are LNHDA and SQIVND (reference sequence). The CDR3 is 13 amino acids. Trimming removed 3 bases from V and 6 bases from J, with 10 bases in between. The CDR3: CASSIQQGDTQYF. Here the CDR3 DNA reads TGTGCCAGTAGTATCCAACAGGGTGATACGCAGTATTTT.

The sample holds one count of this clone. The V call is TRBV5-4, the J call TRBJ2-5, with D possibly called TRBD1 or TRBD2 (5 bases each). With 4 bases removed from V and 2 bases from J, the gap between germline ends came to 18 bases. Germline V gene lookup returns CDR1 SGHNT and CDR2 YYREEE (reference sequence). This CDR3 spans 16 amino acids. The CDR3 protein is CASSPDLRDRQETQYF. DNA for the CDR3: TGTGCCAGCAGCCCAGACCTCCGGGACCGACAAGAGACCCAGTACTTC.

This CDR3 is CASSLDAGGAYNEQFF. The DNA of the CDR3 is TGTGCCAGCAGCTTAGACGCGGGAGGGGCGTACAATGAGCAGTTCTTC. The J gene is TRBJ2-1, the V gene TRBV7-2; 9 bases line up with TRBD2. CDR1 is SGHTA, CDR2 FQGNSA, per germline. With 1 base clipped from V and 4 bases from J, the junction kept 5 bases outside the gene matches. CDR3 length: 16 residues.

The chain couples TRBV5-1 to TRBJ2-2; D may be TRBD1 (5 bases). The CDR3 spans 14 residues. V dropped 7 bases and J dropped 0 bases, with 10 bases sitting between them. CDR1 is SGHRS and CDR2 is YFSETQ in the germline V gene. The CDR3 region has the DNA TGCGCCAGCCAGGGCAGTGCGAACACCGGGGAGCTGTTTTTT. As protein: CASQGSANTGELFF. Supplemented by reference TRBV5-1 and TRBJ2-2, the full variable domain reads KAGVTQTPRYLIKTRGQQVTLSCSPISGHRSVSWYQQTPGQGLQFLFEYFSETQRNKGNFPGRFSGRQFSNSRSEMNVSTLELGDSALYLCASQGSANTGELFFGEGSRLTVL.

In this sample, this clone turned up once. The CDR3 bases are TGTGCCAGCACTCCGGGTCCCTCAGGTTCACCCCTCCACTTT. It specifies CASTPGPSGSPLHF. The chain carries TRBV9 and TRBJ1-6, with no clear D. This CDR3 spans 14 amino acids. Germline lookup yields CDR1 SGDLS and CDR2 YYNGEE. V was pared by 6 bases and J by 9 bases, with 16 bases between.